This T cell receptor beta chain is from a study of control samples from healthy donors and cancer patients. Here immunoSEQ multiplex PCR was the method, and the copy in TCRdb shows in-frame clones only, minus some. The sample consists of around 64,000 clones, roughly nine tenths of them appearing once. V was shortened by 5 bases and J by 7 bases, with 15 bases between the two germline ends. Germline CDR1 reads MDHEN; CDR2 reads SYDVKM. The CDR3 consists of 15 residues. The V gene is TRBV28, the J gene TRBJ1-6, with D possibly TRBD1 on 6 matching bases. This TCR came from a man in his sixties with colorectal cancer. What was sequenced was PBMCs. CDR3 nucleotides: TGTGCCAGCAGTACGTGGACAGCCAGAAATTCACCCCTCCACTTT. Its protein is CASSTWTARNSPLHF.